Included here is one T cell receptor (beta chain) sequence, with context. Antigen unknown. The study ran its PCR with 60 Vbeta and 13 Jbeta primers. TCRdb's copy holds only in-frame clones and misses some; the assay was immunoSEQ multiplex PCR. Of more than 150,000 clones in the sample, about 79% were seen once. Germline values: CDR1 KGHSH, CDR2 LQKENI. V dropped 2 bases and J dropped 14; count of bases not matched to a gene: 9. The CDR3 has 13 amino acids. This sample stems from a study of cytomegalovirus exposure and HLA in healthy donors. Findings and limits, study-wide: Later analysis suggested links between common viral pathogens and several top significant clusters. In an earlier analysis, about 87% or about 30%: the productive usage of most TCR beta V segments.

What was sequenced was PBMCs. This chain links TRBV18 with TRBJ1-3; the match to TRBD1 covers 7 bases. The clonotype originates from a middle-aged man in good health and CMV-seropositive. The CDR3 nucleotides are TGTGCCAGCTCACCAGGTATCCGGGACAGTTTATATTTT. This gives the protein CASSPGIRDSLYF. Supplemented by reference TRBV18 and TRBJ1-3, the full variable domain reads NAGVMQNPRHLVRRRGQEARLRCSPMKGHSHVYWYRQLPEEGLKFMVYLQKENIIDESGMPKERFSAEFPKEGPSILRIQQVVRGDSAAYFCASSPGIRDSLYFGEGSWLTVV.